The clone carrying this T cell receptor (beta chain) was recorded at least ten times. This CDR3 region has 14 residues. The V end was cut by 5 bases, the J end by 5 bases, with 15 bases between. Germline V lookup: CDR1 SEHNR, CDR2 FQNEAQ (reference sequence). Amplification of TCR beta CDR3 regions was performed using RNA transcripts as template. When the TCR CDR3 underwent first-round RT-PCR, the HTBI primer set was used. One entry per CDR3 protein, called by TCRdb with MiXCR from the multiplex PCR reads. This table has approximately 610,000 distinct CDR3 sequences, roughly 14% appearing once. This sample was included in a study of T cells in Graves' hyperthyroidism and ophthalmopathy.

The origin of this receptor is a woman between 40 and 50 years old with Graves' ophthalmopathy. This chain links TRBV7-9 with TRBJ2-5, with a weak D call TRBD1 (5 bases). Sequencing was carried out using blood. The CDR3 loop reads CASSDNRLWETQYF. CDR3 nucleotide sequence: TGTGCCAGCAGCGACAACAGGCTTTGGGAGACCCAGTACTTC.